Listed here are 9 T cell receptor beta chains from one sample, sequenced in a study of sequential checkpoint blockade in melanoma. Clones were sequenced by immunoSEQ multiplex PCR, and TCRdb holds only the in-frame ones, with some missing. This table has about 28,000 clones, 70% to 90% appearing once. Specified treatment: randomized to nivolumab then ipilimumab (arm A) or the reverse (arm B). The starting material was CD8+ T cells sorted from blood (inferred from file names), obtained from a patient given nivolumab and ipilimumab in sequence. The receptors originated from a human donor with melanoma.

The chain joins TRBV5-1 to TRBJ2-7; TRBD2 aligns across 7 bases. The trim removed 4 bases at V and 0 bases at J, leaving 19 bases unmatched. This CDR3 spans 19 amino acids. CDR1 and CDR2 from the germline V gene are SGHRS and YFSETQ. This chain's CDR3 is CASSLKMRGWDPCSYEQYV. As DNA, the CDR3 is TGCGCCAGCAGCCTGAAAATGCGGGGGTGGGACCCCTGCTCCTACGAGCAGTACGTC.

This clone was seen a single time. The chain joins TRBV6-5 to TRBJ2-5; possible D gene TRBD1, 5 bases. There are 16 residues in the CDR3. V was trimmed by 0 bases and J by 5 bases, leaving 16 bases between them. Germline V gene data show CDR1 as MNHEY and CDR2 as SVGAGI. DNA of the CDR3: TGTGCCAGCAGTTACTCCGGACCAGGGTGGCGGGAGACCCAGTACTTC. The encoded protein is CASSYSGPGWRETQYF.

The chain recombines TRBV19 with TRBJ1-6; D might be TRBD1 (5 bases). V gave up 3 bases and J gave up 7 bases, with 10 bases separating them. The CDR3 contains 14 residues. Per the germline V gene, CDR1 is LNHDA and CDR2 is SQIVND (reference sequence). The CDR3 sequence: CASSIRQTNSPLHF. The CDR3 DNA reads TGTGCCAGTAGTATCCGACAGACAAATTCACCCCTCCACTTT.

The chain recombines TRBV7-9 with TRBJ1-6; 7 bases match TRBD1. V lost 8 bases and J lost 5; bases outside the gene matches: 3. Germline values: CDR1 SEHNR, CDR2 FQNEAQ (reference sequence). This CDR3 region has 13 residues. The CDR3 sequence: CASVGQNNSPLHF. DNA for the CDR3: TGTGCCAGCGTGGGACAGAATAATTCACCCCTCCACTTT.

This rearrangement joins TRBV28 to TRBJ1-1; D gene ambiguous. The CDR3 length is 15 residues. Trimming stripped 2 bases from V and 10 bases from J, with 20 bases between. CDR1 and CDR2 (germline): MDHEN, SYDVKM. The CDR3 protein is CASSLVWGLASRAFF. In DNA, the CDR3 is TGTGCCAGCAGTTTAGTATGGGGTCTAGCTTCTCGAGCTTTCTTT.

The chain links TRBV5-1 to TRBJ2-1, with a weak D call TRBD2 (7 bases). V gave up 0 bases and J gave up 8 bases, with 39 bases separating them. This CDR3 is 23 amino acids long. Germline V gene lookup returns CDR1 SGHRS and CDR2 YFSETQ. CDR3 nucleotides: TGCGCCAGCAGCTTGGGGTCCCTCAGGGGTCGGGACTACCCGGGAGAAGAGGACGATGAGCAGTTCTTC. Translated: CASSLGSLRGRDYPGEEDDEQFF. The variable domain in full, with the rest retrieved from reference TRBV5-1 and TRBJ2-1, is KAGVTQTPRYLIKTRGQQVTLSCSPISGHRSVSWYQQTPGQGLQFLFEYFSETQRNKGNFPGRFSGRQFSNSRSEMNVSTLELGDSALYLCASSLGSLRGRDYPGEEDDEQFFGPGTRLTVL.

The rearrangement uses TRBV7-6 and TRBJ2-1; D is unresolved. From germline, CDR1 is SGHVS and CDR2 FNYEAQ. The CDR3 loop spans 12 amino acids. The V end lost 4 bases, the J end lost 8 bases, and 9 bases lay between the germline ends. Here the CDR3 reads CASSSRVDEQFF. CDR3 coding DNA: TGTGCCAGCAGCTCCCGGGTAGATGAGCAGTTCTTC. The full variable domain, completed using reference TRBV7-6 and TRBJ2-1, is GAGVSQSPRYKVTKRGQDVALRCDPISGHVSLYWYRQALGQGPEFLTYFNYEAQQDKSGLPNDRFSAERPEGSISTLTIQRTEQRDSAMYRCASSSRVDEQFFGPGTRLTVL.

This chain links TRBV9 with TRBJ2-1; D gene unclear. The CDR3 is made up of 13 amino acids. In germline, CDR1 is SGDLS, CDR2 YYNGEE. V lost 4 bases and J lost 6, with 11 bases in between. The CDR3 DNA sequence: TGTGCCAGCAGCCTATCACGCGCCAATGAGCAGTTCTTC. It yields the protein CASSLSRANEQFF.

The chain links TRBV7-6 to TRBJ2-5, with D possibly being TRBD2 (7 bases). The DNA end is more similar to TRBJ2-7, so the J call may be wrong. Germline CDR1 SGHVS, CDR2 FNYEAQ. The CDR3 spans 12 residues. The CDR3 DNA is TGTGCCTCCGGGGGGCACCCTTACGAGCAGTACTTC. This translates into CASGGHPYEQYF.